The 20 T cell receptor beta chains below come from one sample, sequenced in a study of OX40 agonist ivuxolimab in advanced cancers. Libraries were constructed by the immunoSEQ multiplex PCR assay. The immuneACCESS repertoire file appears here via TCRdb, limited to in-frame rearrangements. These files lack a portion of the clones; in checked studies, under half of the deficit traces to unresolved V genes, and the cause of the others is not known. Present in this sample are around 40,000 clones, 75% to 85% of which were seen just once. The ten biggest clones cover over 3.5% of the sample. The input for sequencing was CD4+ or CD8+ T cells sorted from blood, taken in a trial of the OX40 agonist ivuxolimab. Every receptor here comes from an adult with an advanced solid tumor such as melanoma, head and neck, liver or kidney cancer.

The chain recombines TRBV14 with TRBJ1-1; D gene unclear. V was shortened by 8 bases and J by 5 bases, with 21 bases between the two germline ends. The length of the CDR3 is 15 residues. Germline V CDR1 and CDR2: SGHDN, FVKESK. CDR3 coding DNA: TGTGCCAGCCAAATTCTCAGTGACGGGAGTACTGAAGCTTTCTTT. Translation gives CASQILSDGSTEAFF. Together with reference TRBV14 and TRBJ1-1, the CDR3 gives the full variable domain: EAGVTQFPSHSVIEKGQTVTLRCDPISGHDNLYWYRRVMGKEIKFLLHFVKESKQDESGMPNNRFLAERTGGTYSTLKVQPAELEDSGVYFCASQILSDGSTEAFFGQGTRLTVV.

V gene TRBV5-1 combines with J gene TRBJ2-7, with 8 bases identical to TRBD1. Trimming cost V 2 bases and J 0 bases; bases outside gene matches: 7. This CDR3 has 16 residues. Germline CDR1 SGHRS, CDR2 YFSETQ. CDR3 bases: TGCGCCAGCAGCTTAGCCGGACAGGGAAGCTCCTACGAGCAGTACTTC. Its translation is CASSLAGQGSSYEQYF.

This chain connects TRBV18 to TRBJ1-1; 8 bases fit TRBD1. The germline gives CDR1 KGHSH, CDR2 LQKENI. CDR3 length: 12 residues. The ends lost 6 bases at V and 11 bases at J; junction bases unmatched: 8. CDR3 residues: CASSMDRDWAFF. The CDR3 DNA reads as TGTGCCAGCTCCATGGACAGGGATTGGGCTTTCTTT.

The V gene is TRBV7-9, the J gene TRBJ2-3, with no clear D. This CDR3 is built from 11 residues. The germline CDR1 and CDR2 sequences are SEHNR and FQNEAQ (reference sequence). Deletions cut 5 bases from V and 5 bases from J, with 5 bases between. CDR3: CASSIGDTQYF. The CDR3 DNA sequence: TGTGCCAGCAGCATCGGAGATACGCAGTATTTT.

The genes are TRBV6-6 and TRBJ1-2; tentatively, D is TRBD1 (6 bases). Trimming stripped 8 bases from V and 4 bases from J, with 17 bases between. The V gene's germline CDR1 is MNHNY and CDR2 SVGAGI (reference sequence). The CDR3 is 14 residues long. The CDR3 region has the DNA TGTGCCAGCGTCGACAGGCCTTTTGGCTATGGCTACACCTTC. Amino acid sequence: CASVDRPFGYGYTF.

The chain couples TRBV14 to TRBJ1-3; D gene unclear. V lost 3 bases and J lost 0, with 12 bases in between. The CDR3 is 16 residues long. CDR1 is SGHDN, CDR2 FVKESK, per germline. The DNA of the CDR3 is TGTGCCAGCAGCCATAGCAGGAGGGTCTCTGGAAACACCATATATTTT. This sequence encodes CASSHSRRVSGNTIYF.

There are a few counts of this clone. V usage is TRBV4-2 and J usage is TRBJ2-3; 8 positions agree with TRBD2. The CDR3 is made up of 17 amino acids. Per germline, CDR1 LGHNA and CDR2 YNFKEQ. Trimming took 3 bases from V and 2 from J; bases not matched to a gene: 10. Here the CDR3 DNA reads TGTGCCAGCAGCCAGCGATACGGGAGGGGGTTCACAGATACGCAGTATTTT. Its protein product is CASSQRYGRGFTDTQYF.

V and J are TRBV6-4 and TRBJ1-6; D remains ambiguous. This CDR3 has 14 amino acids. Germline V gene sequence: CDR1 MRHNA, CDR2 SNTAGT. V was trimmed by 4 bases and J by 7 bases, leaving 11 bases between them. The CDR3 spells CASSARTGNSPLHF. CDR3 DNA sequence: TGTGCCAGCAGTGCCAGGACTGGAAATTCACCCCTCCACTTT.

V gene TRBV5-4 combines with J gene TRBJ1-1; 9 bases are a match to TRBD1. The trim removed 4 bases at V and 4 bases at J, leaving 8 bases unmatched. Germline CDR1 is SGHNT and CDR2 is YYREEE (reference sequence). The length of the CDR3 is 15 residues. For the CDR3, the DNA is TGTGCCAGCAGCCCGAAACAGGGGGCGTTCACTGAAGCTTTCTTT. It is translated as CASSPKQGAFTEAFF.

The chain recombines TRBV12-5 with TRBJ1-2; 8 nucleotides line up with TRBD1. The germline CDR1 and CDR2 sequences are LGHNT and FRNRAP. CDR3 length: 13 amino acids. V trimming: 1 base; J trimming: 5 bases; junction bases outside the gene matches: 0. In DNA form, the CDR3 reads TGTGCTAGTGGTTTGGGACAGGGGTATGGCTACACCTTC. This codes for CASGLGQGYGYTF.

V and J are TRBV30 and TRBJ2-7; D perhaps matches TRBD1 (5 bases). The germline V gene has CDR1 GTSNPN and CDR2 SVGIG (reference sequence). CDR3 length: 14 residues. The V end lost 2 bases, the J end lost 3 bases, and 14 bases lay between the germline ends. The CDR3: CAWSRPGIGYEQYF. Here the CDR3 DNA reads TGTGCCTGGAGTAGGCCAGGGATAGGCTACGAGCAGTACTTC.

The chain has TRBV29-1 and TRBJ2-1; 10 bases agree with TRBD2. V shed 6 bases, J shed 10 bases, and the junction held 12 bases outside the gene matches. CDR1 and CDR2 (germline): SQVTM, ANQGSEA. This CDR3 has 14 amino acids. CDR3 residues: CSVTTQREGREQFF. CDR3 DNA sequence: TGCAGCGTAACGACCCAGCGGGAGGGCCGGGAGCAGTTCTTC.

This chain connects TRBV4-3 to TRBJ2-7, with 10 bases that match TRBD1. The CDR3 is 19 amino acids. Germline V lookup: CDR1 LGHNA, CDR2 YSLEER. The V gene end was trimmed by 3 bases and the J gene end by 1 base; junction bases not matched to a gene: 15. CDR3: CASSQTTGQGLRASYEQYF. The CDR3, as DNA: TGCGCCAGCAGCCAGACGACGGGACAGGGGCTTCGGGCGTCCTACGAGCAGTACTTC.

As DNA, the CDR3 is TGTGCCAGCAGCGTAGGGGGTTACGATCCCGGGGAGCTGTTTTTT. It translates to CASSVGGYDPGELFF. The V call is TRBV9, the J call TRBJ2-2; D not certain. Trimming removed 0 bases from V and 6 bases from J, with 12 bases in between. The germline gives CDR1 SGDLS, CDR2 YYNGEE. The CDR3 is made up of 15 amino acids.

The count of this clone is one. The gene calls are TRBV5-8 and TRBJ2-7, with 8 bases identical to TRBD2. V gave up 4 bases and J gave up 6 bases; unmatched junction bases: 9. CDR1 is SGHTS, CDR2 YDEGEE, per germline. CDR3 size: 14 residues. DNA for the CDR3: TGTGCCAGCAGCGTCGGGAGGGGAAGAAGCGAGCAGTACTTC. This encodes CASSVGRGRSEQYF.

V gene TRBV6-5 combines with J gene TRBJ1-1; 8 bases line up with TRBD1. This CDR3 contains 14 residues. The germline gives CDR1 MNHEY, CDR2 SVGAGI. Losses at the gene ends were 6 bases for V and 1 base for J; bases not matched to a gene: 4. The CDR3: CASSRQGRNTEAFF. As DNA, the CDR3 is TGTGCCAGCAGCCGACAGGGGCGGAACACTGAAGCTTTCTTT.

This chain joins TRBV7-2 and TRBJ2-3; the D is unclear. From germline, CDR1 is SGHTA and CDR2 FQGNSA. The CDR3 extends over 15 amino acids. Trimming stripped 1 base from V and 6 bases from J, with 14 bases between. In nucleotides, the CDR3 is TGTGCCAGCAGCTTAGGGGTCAGCCTTACCGATACGCAGTATTTT. This encodes CASSLGVSLTDTQYF. Drawing the rest from reference TRBV7-2 and TRBJ2-3, the complete variable domain is GAGVSQSPSNKVTEKGKDVELRCDPISGHTALYWYRQSLGQGLEFLIYFQGNSAPDKSGLPSDRFSAERTGGSVSTLTIQRTQQEDSAVYLCASSLGVSLTDTQYFGPGTRLTVL.

This chain joins TRBV15 and TRBJ2-7, with D hard to call. From germline, CDR1 is LNHNV and CDR2 YYDKDF (reference sequence). V was clipped by 1 base and J by 4 bases, with 8 bases between them. This CDR3 region has 13 residues. The CDR3: CATSRGYGYEQYF. For the CDR3, the DNA is TGTGCCACCAGCAGAGGATACGGATACGAGCAGTACTTC.

This chain uses TRBV6-1 with TRBJ1-6; 8 bases align to TRBD1. The CDR3 is 16 residues long. The V gene end was trimmed by 4 bases and the J gene end by 8 bases; junction bases not matched to a gene: 10. The V gene's germline CDR1 is MNHNS and CDR2 SASEGT. The CDR3 DNA reads as TGTGCCAGCAGTGGAAGGACAGGGCCGAGGGATTCACCCCTCCACTTT. It codes for CASSGRTGPRDSPLHF.

The chain combines TRBV6-6 with TRBJ1-1; D is unresolved. This CDR3 comprises 16 residues. The germline V gene encodes CDR1 MNHNY and CDR2 SVGAGI (reference sequence). Trimming took off 6 bases at V and 0 bases at J, with 17 bases between the two ends. The CDR3 is CASSRRATRLNTEAFF. For the CDR3, the DNA is TGTGCCAGCAGCCGCCGGGCAACCCGGCTGAACACTGAAGCTTTCTTT.